This TCR beta chain originates from a study of OX40 agonist ivuxolimab in advanced cancers. Germline assignment: CDR1 SGHTA and CDR2 FQGTGA. Trimming left V 5 bases short and J 4 bases short, with 14 bases between. This CDR3 is built from 15 residues. The method was immunoSEQ multiplex PCR; TCRdb's version includes in-frame clones alone and lacks a portion of them. There are 75,000 to 95,000 clones in the sample; about 88% occur only once, and under 3% lies in the top ten. This sequence originates from an adult with an advanced solid tumor such as melanoma, head and neck, liver or kidney cancer. The rearrangement joins TRBV7-3 to TRBJ2-2, with D perhaps matching TRBD1 (6 bases). The source material was CD4+ or CD8+ T cells sorted from blood, sampled in a trial of the OX40 agonist ivuxolimab. The CDR3 is CASSERQVPTGELFF. The CDR3 DNA is TGTGCCAGCAGCGAGAGACAGGTTCCCACCGGGGAGCTGTTTTTT.